These 9 T cell receptor beta chains were sequenced from one sample in a study of glioma-infiltrating T cells. The iRepertoire nested amplicon-rescue multiplex PCR amplified TCR alpha and beta CDR3s from RNA. In TCRdb, the multiplex PCR reads were re-called with MiXCR into one record per CDR3 protein. The sample consists of under 200,000 distinct CDR3 sequences, around 40% of them appearing once. Sequenced material: glioma tissue, nonneoplastic brain tissue, or PBMCs (not recorded which). These receptors were taken from a human donor with low-grade glioma or glioblastoma, undergoing nonglioma brain surgery, or in good health (not recorded which).

On this clonotype: A much larger clone is a single base away; this may be a read error. In nucleotides, the CDR3 is TGTGCCAGCCGTGTAGCCTTTAGCGGGCGCACAGATACGCAGTATTTT. Its translation: CASRVAFSGRTDTQYF. This sequence joins TRBV28 and TRBJ2-3; 7 nucleotides match TRBD2. The CDR3 has 16 amino acids. Germline V gene sequence: CDR1 MDHEN, CDR2 SYDVKM. V shed 8 bases, J shed 1 base, and the junction held 12 bases outside the gene matches.

This clonotype was seen repeatedly, ten times or more. The rearrangement uses TRBV28 and TRBJ1-4; no firm D call. Trimming took 6 bases from V and 0 from J, leaving 14 bases between them. Per the germline V gene, CDR1 is MDHEN and CDR2 is SYDVKM. The length of the CDR3 is 16 residues. The CDR3 reads CASRPPGSATNEKLFF. DNA of the CDR3: TGTGCCAGCAGACCACCTGGCAGTGCAACTAATGAAAAACTGTTTTTT. The entire variable domain, with the rest obtained from reference TRBV28 and TRBJ1-4, is as follows: DVKVTQSSRYLVKRTGEKVFLECVQDMDHENMFWYRQDPGLGLRLIYFSYDVKMKEKGDIPEGYSVSREKKERFSLILESASTNQTSMYLCASRPPGSATNEKLFFGSGTQLSVL.

The J gene is TRBJ2-5, the V gene TRBV28, with D possibly TRBD1 on 6 matching bases. Germline CDR1 and CDR2: MDHEN and SYDVKM. The V gene lost 2 bases and the J gene lost 3 bases, with 19 bases spanning the gap. This CDR3 is built from 17 residues. The CDR3 protein is CASSLNRAKAVKETQYF. DNA for the CDR3: TGTGCCAGCAGTTTAAACAGGGCGAAGGCAGTGAAAGAGACCCAGTACTTC.

V gene TRBV4-1 combines with J gene TRBJ2-2; 8 positions agree with TRBD2. After removal of 4 bases from V and 5 bases from J, the junction contained 9 bases not matched to a gene. This CDR3 has 16 amino acids. From germline, CDR1 is MGHRA and CDR2 YSYEKL. The DNA for the CDR3 is TGCGCCAGCAGCCCACCCAGCCAGCGGGGGACCGGGGAGCTGTTTTTT. The encoded protein is CASSPPSQRGTGELFF.

In its sample, this clonotype was seen many times. V usage is TRBV18 and J usage is TRBJ2-1, with TRBD2 matching 7 bases. Germline loops: CDR1 KGHSH, CDR2 LQKENI. This CDR3 contains 14 residues. V was pared by 6 bases and J by 8 bases, with 10 bases of the junction left unmatched. Here the CDR3 reads CASSPPRGIDEQFF. CDR3 sequence (DNA): TGTGCCAGCTCGCCCCCGCGGGGGATCGATGAGCAGTTCTTC. Complete variable domain (other parts from reference TRBV18 and TRBJ2-1): NAGVMQNPRHLVRRRGQEARLRCSPMKGHSHVYWYRQLPEEGLKFMVYLQKENIIDESGMPKERFSAEFPKEGPSILRIQQVVRGDSAAYFCASSPPRGIDEQFFGPGTRLTVL.

A word on this clonotype: This sequence may be a read error, since a much larger clone differs from it by one base. The CDR3 is CGSSPLRTSTDTQYF. CDR3 coding DNA: TGTGGCAGCTCACCTCTTAGGACTAGCACAGATACGCAGTATTTT. This chain uses TRBV18 with TRBJ2-3, with TRBD2 as a possible D gene (5 bases). CDR1 KGHSH and CDR2 LQKENI come from the germline V gene. This CDR3 region has 15 residues.

The CDR3 protein is CASGEGSTYEQYF. DNA for the CDR3: TGTGCCAGCGGGGAGGGCAGCACCTACGAGCAGTACTTC. This chain uses TRBV3-1 with TRBJ2-7; TRBD2 aligns across 7 bases. CDR3 size: 13 residues. The V and J ends lost 8 bases and 2 bases, in that order; junction bases with no gene match: 6. Germline CDR1 LGHDT, CDR2 YNNKEL (reference sequence).

This clonotype was counted ten times or more. This sequence joins TRBV2 and TRBJ2-1; unclear D gene. Germline CDR1 SNHLY, CDR2 FYNNEI. There are 14 residues in the CDR3. The V gene lost 9 bases and the J gene lost 2 bases, with 14 bases spanning the gap. The CDR3, as DNA: TGTGCCAGTTCCTCCGGGTGGACCTACAATGAGCAGTTCTTC. Its protein product is CASSSGWTYNEQFF.

At least ten counts were recorded for this clonotype. The chain couples TRBV6-6 to TRBJ1-2, with D maybe TRBD1 (5 bases). With 0 bases removed from V and 6 bases from J, the gap between germline ends came to 14 bases. The V gene's germline CDR1 is MNHNY and CDR2 SVGAGI (reference sequence). This CDR3 is built from 15 residues. In DNA form, the CDR3 reads TGTGCCAGCAGTTACTCGATGCTCGCAGGGAATGGCTACACCTTC. Residues: CASSYSMLAGNGYTF.